This TCR beta chain emerged from a study of Ad26.COV2.S vaccination and SARS-CoV-2 variants. This clone ranks as medium-sized. Produced via immunoSEQ multiplex PCR; TCRdb's table is partial and in-frame only. The top ten hold about 10% of the sample, which has 240,000 or so clones, around 87% seen once. Looked up from germline, CDR1 is MGHDK and CDR2 is SYGVNS. Germline trimming cut 3 bases from V and 7 bases from J; bases unmatched to any gene: 4. The CDR3 totals 13 residues. The sample's treatment: around 19 received Ad26.COV2.S at low or high dose, single or two shots; several received placebo; per-sample allocation not given. Sampling took place 63 days after the first vaccine or placebo injection. The shot given was an Ad26 vector that makes Wuhan-strain SARS-CoV-2 spike.

This sample comprised peripheral blood, obtained in a trial of Ad26.COV2.S vaccine versus placebo. The V call is TRBV25-1, the J call TRBJ1-1; TRBD1 matches 8 bases. This sequence was found in a person between 18 and 65 years old who received the Ad26.COV2.S COVID-19 vaccine or a placebo. The CDR3 DNA is TGTGCCAGCAGTGATCGGACAGGGATTGAAGCTTTCTTT. Translated, it gives CASSDRTGIEAFF.